The subject of this entry is one T cell receptor beta chain. The antigen remains undetermined. This record belongs to a study of graft-versus-host responses after intestinal transplantation. Study at large: Multivisceral, liver-intestinal, or isolated intestinal grafts were transplanted into recipients. The whole recipient group had anti-thymocyte globulin induction followed by tacrolimus and steroids for roughly three years. Study observations and caveats: Early post-transplant HvG declines tracked with peak circulating GvH clone levels. Detection of GvH clones occurred in recipient marrow, and some had their first appearance in ileum or blood.

The CDR3 is 16 residues long. Germline values: CDR1 SGHTS, CDR2 YDEGEE. V lost 2 bases and J lost 6; bases outside the gene matches: 6. Clones were read by immunoSEQ multiplex PCR, and TCRdb kept only the in-frame ones, dropping some. Among 75,000 to 100,000 clones listed, about four fifths were seen once. Sequences were derived from unstimulated CD8+ T cells sorted from spleen or lymph node cells, sampled before intestinal transplant. The TCR comes from a human donor who received an intestinal transplant. This chain uses TRBV5-8 with TRBJ2-1, with 12 bases matching TRBD2. The CDR3 protein is CASSFSSGRASNEQFF. The CDR3 region has the DNA TGTGCCAGCAGCTTCTCTAGCGGGAGGGCATCCAATGAGCAGTTCTTC.